Below, 10 T cell receptor beta chains from the same sample are listed, as sequenced in a study of blood T cell repertoires in COVID-19. Using immunoSEQ multiplex PCR, the repertoire was profiled, and TCRdb retains in-frame clones only, with some absent. The top ten clones hold approximately 5.2% of a sample with about 320,000 clones, 70% to 90% of them seen once. The sample taken for sequencing was PBMCs or T cells enriched from blood (not recorded which). These receptors all come from a woman in her thirties who had recovered from COVID-19.

This chain links TRBV11-2 with TRBJ2-5; 7 bases match TRBD2. The ends lost 1 base at V and 2 bases at J; junction bases unmatched: 7. This CDR3 is built from 16 residues. Germline V CDR1 and CDR2: SGHAT, FQNNGV. The CDR3 nucleotides read TGTGCCAGCAGCTTAGGTTTTCTCGGGGGGCAAGAGACCCAGTACTTC. Amino acids: CASSLGFLGGQETQYF.

The chain has TRBV11-2 and TRBJ1-1, with D maybe TRBD1 (5 bases). CDR3 length: 15 amino acids. Germline assignment: CDR1 SGHAT and CDR2 FQNNGV. Trimming shortened V by 2 bases and J by 1 base, and 11 bases separated the two germline ends. CDR3 loop: CASSLRRGGNTEAFF. In DNA, the CDR3 is TGTGCCAGCAGCTTAAGGCGGGGCGGGAACACTGAAGCTTTCTTT.

The V call is TRBV6-5, the J call TRBJ1-2; perhaps TRBD1 as D (6 bases). The germline gives CDR1 MNHEY, CDR2 SVGAGI. Trimming stripped 5 bases from V and 5 bases from J, with 12 bases between. The CDR3 has 13 residues. For the CDR3, the DNA is TGTGCCAGCAGTCTGGGGGGGCAGTATGGCTACACCTTC. Translating it yields CASSLGGQYGYTF.

The genes are TRBV7-9 and TRBJ2-2; 7 nucleotides align to TRBD1. This CDR3 contains 16 residues. The V and J ends lost 5 bases and 1 base, in that order; junction bases with no gene match: 7. Germline V gives CDR1 SEHNR, CDR2 FQNEAQ (reference sequence). DNA for the CDR3: TGTGCCAGCAGCCACTACCGGGACAGGAACACCGGGGAGCTGTTTTTT. Amino acids: CASSHYRDRNTGELFF.

This chain uses TRBV30 with TRBJ1-1; D not resolved. Trimming stripped 0 bases from V and 10 bases from J, with 12 bases between. Germline V gene data show CDR1 as GTSNPN and CDR2 as SVGIG (reference sequence). This CDR3 region has 12 residues. The DNA for the CDR3 is TGTGCCTGGAGTGTGGGAGAGCCTTTAGCTTTCTTT. It specifies CAWSVGEPLAFF.

V usage is TRBV30 and J usage is TRBJ1-2, with D possibly TRBD1 on 5 matching bases. Per germline, CDR1 GTSNPN and CDR2 SVGIG (reference sequence). The CDR3 is 11 amino acids. V dropped 6 bases and J dropped 4 bases, with 9 bases sitting between them. The CDR3 DNA reads TGTGCCTGCGACAGAGCCTATGGCTACACCTTC. As protein: CACDRAYGYTF.

CDR3 sequence: CSVVQTTYGYTF. The CDR3 DNA follows: TGCAGCGTTGTCCAGACTACCTATGGCTACACCTTC. The gene calls are TRBV29-1 and TRBJ1-2; D ambiguous. The CDR3 loop spans 12 amino acids. V dropped 4 bases and J dropped 4 bases, with 10 bases sitting between them. CDR1 is SQVTM, CDR2 ANQGSEA, per germline.

The chain employs TRBV30 and TRBJ1-2, with D possibly matching TRBD1 (5 bases). The CDR3 has 13 amino acids. In germline, CDR1 is GTSNPN, CDR2 SVGIG (reference sequence). Deletions cut 3 bases from V and 7 bases from J, with 15 bases between. The CDR3 DNA is TGTGCCTGGAGCCCAGGGCTCTCGGTTGGCTACACCTTC. Its translation: CAWSPGLSVGYTF.

The CDR3 spells CASSPGGTAYEQYF. The CDR3 DNA reads as TGTGCCAGCAGCCCCGGAGGGACGGCCTACGAGCAGTACTTC. The chain is built from TRBV7-2 and TRBJ2-7, with D possibly TRBD2 on 6 matching bases. The CDR3 is 14 residues long. Germline V gene data show CDR1 as SGHTA and CDR2 as FQGNSA. V was cut by 5 bases and J by 2 bases, with 13 bases left in between.

The chain uses TRBV27 and TRBJ1-2, with D possibly TRBD1 on 5 matching bases. Germline V gene sequence: CDR1 MNHEY, CDR2 SMNVEV (reference sequence). The CDR3 length is 13 residues. V was cut by 2 bases and J by 3 bases, with 7 bases left in between. Written as DNA, the CDR3 is TGTGCCAGCAGTTTAAAGGGGTACTATGGCTACACCTTC. It specifies CASSLKGYYGYTF.